Sequencing of this TCR beta chain was carried out in a study of blood T cell repertoires in COVID-19. Overall study context: From the United States, Italy and Spain came samples of acute and convalescent COVID-19. The analysed material was cDNA or gDNA that came from T cells, B-cell-depleted T cells, or PBMCs.

This CDR3 region has 14 residues. Germline CDR1 reads SGHTA; CDR2 reads FQGNSA. V dropped 5 bases and J dropped 10; count of bases not matched to a gene: 8. This clone appeared once. Per the authors' pipeline: Estimated nucleated cell counts came from reference gene primer amplification. Repertoires were generated with immunoSEQ multiplex PCR, while TCRdb's copy carries only in-frame clones and drops some. V and J calls and clone size come straight from that table; D and trimming were deduced from the DNA. The sample holds around 45,000 clones, around 90% seen once. This receptor was taken from a man in his sixties or seventies with active COVID-19. The V gene is TRBV7-2, the J gene TRBJ1-6; 7 bases fit TRBD1. Sequenced: peripheral blood. DNA of the CDR3: TGTGCCAGCAGCCCCGGGACAGTTACATCACCCCTCCACTTT. Its translation is CASSPGTVTSPLHF.